This TCR beta chain derives from a study of T cells in Graves' hyperthyroidism and ophthalmopathy. The overall study: Peripheral blood was secured at the point of initial diagnosis, before any treatment.

RNA transcripts were the template for amplifying TCR beta CDR3 regions. HTBI primers drove first-round RT-PCR of the TCR CDR3. Each CDR3 protein gets one entry after TCRdb re-called the multiplex PCR reads with MiXCR. Among about 640,000 distinct CDR3 sequences listed, roughly 15% were seen once. Germline CDR1 MNHNY, CDR2 SVGAGI (reference sequence). The CDR3 totals 16 residues. The V gene end was trimmed by 0 bases and the J gene end by 7 bases; junction bases not matched to a gene: 5. Many counts were recorded for this clonotype. Its target is unknown. Study-level findings and limits: Also found in blood were most expanded thyroid clonotypes above 0.001.

The sequence derives from a woman in her fifties or sixties with Graves' ophthalmopathy. Material: blood. The gene calls are TRBV6-6 and TRBJ2-1; TRBD2 matches 11 bases. CDR3 nucleotide sequence: TGTGCCAGCAGTTACTCACTAGCGGGAGTTAATAATGAGCAGTTCTTC. This encodes CASSYSLAGVNNEQFF.